A selection of T cell receptor beta chains follows, all from one sample in a study of tumor-infiltrating lymphocytes in primary liver carcinoma. In TCRdb, the multiplex PCR reads were re-called with MiXCR into one record per CDR3 protein. The sample has about 180,000 distinct CDR3 sequences, roughly 60% seen once. The sample comprised peripheral blood. The receptors here all came from a man in his forties with primary liver carcinoma and hepatitis B virus infection. CDR3s include the opening cysteine and the closing phenylalanine or tryptophan. A D gene is named only where the DNA matches it firmly. Only some rows state a clone size, as once, few, many or a class for expanded clones.

d_gene	abundance	v_gene	j_gene	CDR3aa	CDR3nt
TRBD2	-	TRBV11-2	TRBJ2-1	CVSSLSWTSGRGEQFF	TGTGTCAGCAGCTTATCATGGACTAGCGGGAGAGGTGAGCAGTTTTTC
-	-	TRBV10-3	TRBJ1-1	CAISGQNLNTEAFF	TGTGCCATCAGTGGACAGAACTTGAACACTGAAGCTTTCTTT
TRBD2	-	TRBV11-2	TRBJ2-7	CVSSLVRTRMYEQYF	TGTGTCAGCAGCTTAGTACGGACTAGAATGTACGAGCAGTACTTC
TRBD1	-	TRBV28	TRBJ2-5	CASKDRVETQYF	TGTGCCAGCAAGGACAGGGTAGAGACCCAGTACTTC
-	few	TRBV6-1	TRBJ2-7	CASSEGDQVTYEQYF	TGTGCCAGCAGTGAAGGGGACCAGGTAACCTACGAGCAGTACTTC
-	few	TRBV28	TRBJ1-1	CATTGHLGAEAFF	TGTGCCACAACGGGACACCTAGGGGCTGAAGCTTTCTTT
-	-	TRBV12-5	TRBJ2-1	CASGLGAGDNEQLF	TGTGCTAGTGGTTTGGGGGCAGGAGACAATGAGCAGCTCTTC
-	once	TRBV4-1	TRBJ2-7	CASSQGAVFTGDEQYF	TGCGCCAGCAGCCAAGGGGCGGTCTTCACGGGCGACGAGCAGTACTTC
TRBD1	-	TRBV10-3	TRBJ2-7	CAISSGTGGPEQYF	TGTGCCATCAGTTCCGGGACAGGGGGACCCGAGCAGTACTTC
-	-	TRBV6-1	TRBJ2-1	CASSELSSSYNEQFF	TGTGCCAGCAGTGAACTCTCCAGCTCCTACAATGAGCAGTTCTTC
-	-	TRBV28	TRBJ2-3	CASSSRGGTDTQYF	TGTGCCAGCAGTTCCAGAGGAGGCACGGATACGCAGTATTTT
-	few	TRBV6-1	TRBJ2-4	CASTSWGFSAKNIQYF	TGTGCTAGCACTTCTTGGGGGTTTTCAGCCAAAAACATTCAGTACTTC
-	-	TRBV10-3	TRBJ2-7	CAICEALGLAGYEQYF	TGTGCCATCTGTGAGGCGCTTGGGCTAGCTGGATACGAGCAGTACTTC
-	-	TRBV14	TRBJ1-1	CTSSHSRGRNTEAFF	TGTACCAGCAGCCATAGCAGGGGAAGGAACACTGAAGCTTTCTTT
-	-	TRBV4-1	TRBJ2-1	CASTHGAGFNEQFF	TGCGCCAGCACCCATGGGGCGGGATTCAATGAGCAGTTCTTC
-	-	TRBV12-3/TRBV12-4	TRBJ1-2	CSSSLTSAGDGYTF	TGTTCCAGCAGTTTAACGTCAGCAGGGGATGGCTACACCTTC
-	-	TRBV12-5	TRBJ2-7	CACGLDKTRQYEQYF	TGTGCTTGTGGTTTGGATAAGACCCGACAGTACGAGCAGTACTTC
-	-	TRBV12-3/TRBV12-4	TRBJ2-3	CASSNPREGRTDTQYF	TGTGCCAGCAGCAACCCTCGTGAGGGTAGAACAGATACGCAGTATTTT
-	-	TRBV6-2/TRBV6-3	TRBJ2-1	CASKVGLPANNEQFF	TGTGCCAGCAAGGTGGGACTCCCTGCCAACAATGAGCAGTTCTTC
-	many	TRBV5-5	TRBJ2-7	CASGGTLTYEQYF	TGTGCCAGCGGAGGGACACTGACCTACGAGCAGTACTTC
-	-	TRBV11-2	TRBJ2-3	CTNSSLRGSDTQYF	TGTACCAACAGCTCCCTACGAGGGTCCGATACGCAGTATTTT
-	-	TRBV6-1	TRBJ1-5	CASSEGRVPTWWGNQPQHF	TGTGCCAGCAGTGAAGGGAGGGTCCCGACGTGGTGGGGCAATCAGCCCCAGCATTTT
TRBD1	many	TRBV10-1	TRBJ1-5	CASRRTGGNQPQHF	TGCGCCAGCCGTAGGACAGGGGGCAATCAGCCCCAGCATTTT
-	-	TRBV7-9	TRBJ1-1	CASSFQGPNTEAFF	TGTGCCAGCAGCTTTCAGGGCCCGAACACTGAAGCTTTCTTT
TRBD2	-	TRBV11-1	TRBJ2-7	CASSSGGNSHKQYF	TGTGCCAGCAGCTCCGGGGGGAACAGCCACAAGCAGTACTTC
-	-	TRBV7-9	TRBJ2-2	CASSLEITGELFF	TGTGCCAGCAGCCTCGAGATCACCGGGGAGCTGTTTTTT
-	-	TRBV5-1	TRBJ1-1	CASSLDSMNTEAFF	TGCGCCAGCAGCTTGGACAGCATGAACACTGAAGCTTTCTTT
-	many	TRBV29-1	TRBJ2-1	CSVGLLQGQFF	TGCAGCGTTGGACTCCTCCAGGGGCAGTTCTTC
-	many	TRBV29-1	TRBJ2-5	CSVEVGGGETQYF	TGCAGCGTTGAAGTTGGCGGAGGGGAGACCCAGTACTTC
-	few	TRBV10-3	TRBJ1-5	CAVRTGNQPQHF	TGTGCCGTAAGAACTGGGAATCAGCCCCAGCATTTT
TRBD1	-	TRBV6-5	TRBJ1-1	CASRPTGVTEAFF	TGTGCCAGCAGGCCGACAGGGGTCACTGAAGCTTTCTTT
TRBD2	-	TRBV11-3	TRBJ2-5	CACILGPGGPAQETQYF	TGTGCCTGCATCTTAGGCCCGGGAGGGCCAGCACAAGAGACCCAGTACTTC
-	-	TRBV6-4	TRBJ1-1	CASSDEGSTEAFF	TGTGCCAGCAGTGACGAAGGGAGCACTGAAGCTTTCTTT
-	few	TRBV10-3	TRBJ2-7	CAISLGPDYEQYF	TGTGCCATCAGCCTCGGGCCTGACTACGAGCAGTACTTC
TRBD2	-	TRBV5-4	TRBJ2-1	CASSPLAGDVNEQFF	TGTGCCAGCAGCCCGCTAGCGGGAGACGTGAATGAGCAGTTCTTC
TRBD2	-	TRBV30	TRBJ2-3	CAWSVAGTSNQPQYF	TGTGCCTGGAGTGTTGCCGGGACTAGCAATCAGCCCCAGTATTTT
TRBD1	few	TRBV28	TRBJ2-1	CASSRPGQNYNEQFF	TGTGCCAGCAGCCGCCCGGGACAGAACTACAATGAGCAGTTCTTC
-	many	TRBV11-1	TRBJ2-5	CASSSPPGLATQYF	TGTGCCAGCAGCTCTCCCCCGGGGCTTGCGACCCAGTACTTC
-	once	TRBV7-9	TRBJ2-1	CASSLRLGEQFF	TGTGCCAGCAGCTTACGTCTGGGGGAGCAGTTCTTC
TRBD2	few	TRBV12-3/TRBV12-4	TRBJ2-1	CASSYSSGSDEQFF	TGTGCCAGCAGTTACTCTAGCGGGAGCGATGAGCAGTTCTTC
TRBD2	many	TRBV29-1	TRBJ2-1	CSATGGVAYNEQFF	TGCAGCGCTACGGGGGGAGTGGCCTACAATGAGCAGTTCTTC
TRBD2	-	TRBV28	TRBJ2-5	CAGSGTSGSQETQYF	TGTGCCGGCAGCGGGACTAGCGGATCACAAGAGACCCAGTACTTC
-	-	TRBV10-3	TRBJ2-2	CAISESEAHTGELFF	TGTGCCATCAGTGAGTCGGAGGCACACACCGGGGAGCTGTTTTTT
-	-	TRBV12-3/TRBV12-4	TRBJ2-7	CASSETYEQYF	TGTGCCAGCAGTGAAACGTACGAGCAGTACTTC
-	-	TRBV6-1	TRBJ2-7	CASSLSGLPYEQYF	TGTGCCAGCAGTTTATCGGGACTTCCTTACGAGCAGTACTTC
-	few	TRBV10-1	TRBJ2-3	CASREGFGTDTQYF	TGCGCCAGCAGGGAGGGTTTTGGCACAGATACGCAGTATTTT
TRBD1	-	TRBV6-5	TRBJ2-5	CASSYLGQGGETQYF	TGTGCCAGCAGTTACCTGGGACAGGGGGGAGAGACCCAGTACTTC
-	-	TRBV28	TRBJ2-6	CASSSAANVLTF	TGTGCCAGCAGTTCTGCGGCCAACGTCCTGACTTTC
TRBD1	-	TRBV6-1	TRBJ2-2	CASREGRDRVLFGELFF	TGTGCCAGCAGGGAAGGGAGGGACAGGGTTTTATTCGGGGAGCTGTTTTTT
-	-	TRBV11-2	TRBJ2-7	CASSNAVGDQHF	TGTGCCAGCAGCAATGCAGTAGGGGATCAGCACTTC
-	-	TRBV10-3	TRBJ2-2	CAISEGSGELFF	TGTGCCATCAGTGAGGGTTCCGGGGAGCTGTTTTTT
-	-	TRBV11-2	TRBJ2-7	CASSSLRSYEQYF	TGTGCCAGCAGCTCACTAAGGAGCTACGAGCAGTACTTC
-	-	TRBV29-1	TRBJ2-7	CSVADVPGSYEQYF	TGCAGCGTTGCGGACGTTCCCGGCTCCTACGAGCAGTACTTC
-	-	TRBV4-1	TRBJ2-2	CASSPDWRSTGGLFF	TGCGCCAGCAGCCCCGATTGGCGGAGCACCGGGGGGCTGTTTTTT
-	-	TRBV5-4	TRBJ2-3	CASSWTHRGGTDTQYF	TGTGCCAGCAGCTGGACACATCGAGGGGGCACAGATACGCAGTATTTT